One and the same sample provided the 9 T cell receptor beta chains below, sequenced in a study of T cell responses to AZD1222 COVID-19 vaccine. Here immunoSEQ multiplex PCR was the method, and the copy in TCRdb shows in-frame clones only, minus some. This table holds 90,000 to 120,000 clones, about nine tenths found once. This specimen consisted of peripheral blood, obtained on day 0 of AZD1222 vaccination. Receptors were obtained from an adult in good health.

This chain uses TRBV5-1 with TRBJ1-4; weak D call: TRBD1 (5 bases). This CDR3 has 13 amino acids. Trimming shortened V by 4 bases and J by 8 bases, and 12 bases separated the two germline ends. CDR1 and CDR2 from the germline V gene are SGHRS and YFSETQ. The CDR3 DNA is TGCGCCAGCAGCGGACGAAGGGGCGAAAAACTGTTTTTT. This translates into CASSGRRGEKLFF.

The rearrangement uses TRBV18 and TRBJ2-7; D may correspond to TRBD1 or TRBD2 (5 bases each). This CDR3 spans 13 amino acids. Germline V gene lookup returns CDR1 KGHSH and CDR2 LQKENI. V dropped 4 bases and J dropped 5 bases, with 12 bases sitting between them. CDR3 sequence reads: CASSQTVSDEQYF. The DNA of the CDR3 is TGTGCCAGCTCACAGACAGTTAGCGACGAGCAGTACTTC. The variable domain in full, completed from reference TRBV18 and TRBJ2-7, reads NAGVMQNPRHLVRRRGQEARLRCSPMKGHSHVYWYRQLPEEGLKFMVYLQKENIIDESGMPKERFSAEFPKEGPSILRIQQVVRGDSAAYFCASSQTVSDEQYFGPGTRLTVT.

The rearrangement uses TRBV7-8 and TRBJ1-1, with a weak D call TRBD1 (5 bases). This CDR3 is 16 amino acids long. Germline CDR1 reads SGHVS; CDR2 reads FQNEAQ. The V end was cut by 2 bases, the J end by 1 base, with 14 bases between. The CDR3 DNA sequence: TGTGCCAGCAGCTTATCGCCCAGGGTTGGGAACACTGAAGCTTTCTTT. It yields the protein CASSLSPRVGNTEAFF.

The chain combines TRBV7-9 with TRBJ2-7, with D unresolved. The CDR3 sequence is 13 residues long. In germline, CDR1 is SEHNR, CDR2 FQNEAQ (reference sequence). V was cut by 1 base and J by 3 bases, with 7 bases left in between. CDR3 nucleotide sequence: TGTGCCAGCAGCTTAGGAGGAGTCTACGAGCAGTACTTC. The encoded protein is CASSLGGVYEQYF. The full variable domain, completed using reference TRBV7-9 and TRBJ2-7, is DTGVSQNPRHKITKRGQNVTFRCDPISEHNRLYWYRQTLGQGPEFLTYFQNEAQLEKSRLLSDRFSAERPKGSFSTLEIQRTEQGDSAMYLCASSLGGVYEQYFGPGTRLTVT.

The CDR3 region is CASSPDRLTYEQYF. DNA for the CDR3: TGTGCCAGCAGTCCGGACAGGCTGACCTACGAGCAGTACTTC. This chain links TRBV2 with TRBJ2-7; 7 bases are shared with TRBD1. J lost 2 bases, V lost 5 bases, and 6 bases had no gene match. CDR1 and CDR2 (germline): SNHLY, FYNNEI. The CDR3 sequence is 14 residues long.

This sequence joins TRBV4-3 and TRBJ2-7; the D gene is possibly TRBD1 (6 bases). The CDR3 is 14 residues long. Between the trimmed V and J ends, which lost 2 bases and 6 bases, there was a span of 14 bases. The germline V gene has CDR1 LGHNA and CDR2 YSLEER. The DNA of the CDR3 is TGCGCCAGCAGCCAATCAGGGAAGACAGGCGAGCAGTACTTC. This codes for CASSQSGKTGEQYF.

This clone has a single count. This chain uses TRBV5-5 with TRBJ2-1, with 11 bases aligning to TRBD2. Germline CDR1 and CDR2: SGHKS and YYEKEE (reference sequence). After removal of 0 bases from V and 8 bases from J, the junction contained 7 bases not matched to a gene. The CDR3 has 16 amino acids. The CDR3 sequence is CASSLDASGRMYEQFF. CDR3 nucleotides: TGTGCCAGCAGCTTGGATGCTAGCGGGAGGATGTATGAGCAGTTCTTC.

A single count supports this clone. Other DNA sequences in this specimen translate into the identical CDR3. The chain recombines TRBV7-6 with TRBJ1-4, with a tentative D call TRBD1 (5 bases). The ends were cut back, 1 base at V and 8 bases at J, with 11 bases in the middle. Germline V gene lookup returns CDR1 SGHVS and CDR2 FNYEAQ. The CDR3 is made up of 14 amino acids. The CDR3: CASSLGQGNEKLFF. In nucleotides, the CDR3 is TGTGCCAGCAGCTTAGGCCAGGGAAACGAAAAACTGTTTTTT.

This clone was counted a single time. The rearrangement joins TRBV7-9 to TRBJ1-5; 8 nucleotides match TRBD1. Germline V lookup: CDR1 SEHNR, CDR2 FQNEAQ (reference sequence). The V gene end was trimmed by 4 bases and the J gene end by 5 bases; junction bases not matched to a gene: 4. The CDR3 runs to 14 residues. The CDR3 region is CASSSDREYQPQHF. The CDR3 DNA reads as TGTGCCAGCAGCTCGGACAGGGAGTATCAGCCCCAGCATTTT.